Below are 22 T cell receptor beta chains sequenced from a single sample in a study of shared clonotypes between healthy human individuals. Some clones are missing from TCRdb's copy, which holds only in-frame ones; the method was immunoSEQ multiplex PCR. The data show about 1 million clones, around four fifths seen once. The sample comprised memory CD4+ T cells sorted from blood. Stated subset: CD45RA-negative fraction. Receptors originate from a man aged 18 to 29 in good health.

About this clone: One base away lies a much larger clone, so this may be a sequencing read error. The genes are TRBV5-4 and TRBJ2-2, with D perhaps matching TRBD1 (5 bases). The germline CDR1 and CDR2 sequences are SGHNT and YYREEE (reference sequence). The CDR3 has 13 amino acids. Trimming took 2 bases from V and 4 from J, leaving 6 bases between them. This CDR3 is CASSFRATGELFF. The CDR3 coding sequence is TGTGCCAGCAGCTTCAGGGCCACCGGGGAGCTGTTTTTT.

This chain connects TRBV5-5 to TRBJ2-7; possible D gene TRBD2, 5 bases. Deletions cut 3 bases from V and 2 bases from J, with 6 bases between. The CDR3 runs 12 residues. The V gene's germline CDR1 is SGHKS and CDR2 YYEKEE (reference sequence). CDR3 sequence reads: CASSSAAYEQYF. The DNA of the CDR3 is TGTGCCAGCAGCTCAGCGGCCTACGAGCAGTACTTC. Full variable domain (rest looked up from reference TRBV5-5 and TRBJ2-7): DAGVTQSPTHLIKTRGQQVTLRCSPISGHKSVSWYQQVLGQGPQFIFQYYEKEERGRGNFPDRFSARQFPNYSSELNVNALLLGDSALYLCASSSAAYEQYFGPGTRLTVT.

The rearrangement links TRBV11-1 to TRBJ2-7; 10 bases align to TRBD1. The CDR3 spans 15 residues. Per the germline V gene, CDR1 is SGHAT and CDR2 is FQDESV (reference sequence). The V and J ends lost 4 bases and 7 bases, in that order; junction bases with no gene match: 10. The CDR3 protein is CASSSKGQGRREQYF. CDR3 coding DNA: TGTGCCAGCAGCTCAAAGGGACAGGGGAGGAGAGAGCAGTACTTC. Looking up the rest from reference TRBV11-1 and TRBJ2-7 gives the full variable domain: EAEVAQSPRYKITEKSQAVAFWCDPISGHATLYWYRQILGQGPELLVQFQDESVVDDSQLPKDRFSAERLKGVDSTLKIQPAELGDSAMYLCASSSKGQGRREQYFGPGTRLTVT.

The V and J genes are TRBV27 and TRBJ2-7; 8 bases map to TRBD2. Germline-derived CDR1 and CDR2 are MNHEY and SMNVEV (reference sequence). CDR3 length: 15 residues. The V gene end was trimmed by 4 bases and the J gene end by 5 bases; junction bases not matched to a gene: 10. For the CDR3, the DNA is TGTGCCAGCAGTTCTCTGGCGGGAGGCTCTCACGAGCAGTACTTC. Translated: CASSSLAGGSHEQYF.

This clone was seen once. The rearrangement joins TRBV5-1 to TRBJ2-7; 10 bases fit TRBD1. Germline V gives CDR1 SGHRS, CDR2 YFSETQ. With 0 bases clipped from V and 3 bases from J, the junction kept 9 bases outside the gene matches. The CDR3 runs to 17 residues. In nucleotides, the CDR3 is TGCGCCAGCAGCTTGGGAAATTCGGGACAGGGGTTCTACGAGCAGTACTTC. It codes for CASSLGNSGQGFYEQYF.

This chain uses TRBV25-1 with TRBJ2-5; 11 bases are a match to TRBD1. This CDR3 is 17 amino acids long. The J segment lost 1 base and the V segment lost 8 bases, leaving 12 bases of the junction unmatched. Looked up from germline, CDR1 is MGHDK and CDR2 is SYGVNS. This CDR3 is CASVAAPDRGLQETQYF. The DNA for the CDR3 is TGTGCCAGCGTTGCCGCTCCGGACAGGGGGCTCCAAGAGACCCAGTACTTC. The full variable domain, completed using reference TRBV25-1 and TRBJ2-5, is EADIYQTPRYLVIGTGKKITLECSQTMGHDKMYWYQQDPGMELHLIHYSYGVNSTEKGDLSSESTVSRIRTEHFPLTLESARPSHTSQYLCASVAAPDRGLQETQYFGPGTRLLVL.

The chain combines TRBV7-9 with TRBJ1-4; 9 nucleotides agree with TRBD1. The CDR3 is made up of 15 amino acids. V was pared by 4 bases and J by 7 bases, with 7 bases of the junction left unmatched. Germline assignment: CDR1 SEHNR and CDR2 FQNEAQ (reference sequence). The CDR3 nucleotides are TGTGCCAGCAGCTCGGACAGGGGCCTGGCTGAAAAACTGTTTTTT. Residues: CASSSDRGLAEKLFF.

The V and J genes are TRBV11-2 and TRBJ2-5; 10 positions match TRBD2. V was pared by 1 base and J by 5 bases, with 10 bases of the junction left unmatched. Germline V CDR1 and CDR2: SGHAT, FQNNGV. The CDR3 spans 17 residues. CDR3 DNA: TGTGCCAGCAGCTTAGGGGCTAGCGGGGGTCAGGGGGAGACCCAGTACTTC. It codes for CASSLGASGGQGETQYF.

The chain uses TRBV6-5 and TRBJ1-2, with 9 bases fitting TRBD1. Germline CDR1 reads MNHEY; CDR2 reads SVGAGI. The trim removed 4 bases at V and 10 bases at J, leaving 7 bases unmatched. CDR3 size: 13 residues. In nucleotides, the CDR3 is TGTGCCAGCAGTTCCGGGACAGGGCGTGACTACACCTTC. Protein product: CASSSGTGRDYTF.

This clone was observed a handful of times. The chain has TRBV11-2 and TRBJ1-1; TRBD1 aligns across 9 bases. Germline CDR1 SGHAT, CDR2 FQNNGV. The CDR3 sequence is 17 residues long. V shed 0 bases and J 4 bases; nucleotides not matched to a gene: 9. Written as DNA, the CDR3 is TGTGCCAGCAGCTTAGATTTCGGACAGGGGAGGTTCACTGAAGCTTTCTTT. This sequence encodes CASSLDFGQGRFTEAFF. The whole variable domain, remainder taken from reference TRBV11-2 and TRBJ1-1, is EAGVAQSPRYKIIEKRQSVAFWCNPISGHATLYWYQQILGQGPKLLIQFQNNGVVDDSQLPKDRFSAERLKGVDSTLKIQPAKLEDSAVYLCASSLDFGQGRFTEAFFGQGTRLTVV.

The CDR3 loop reads CASGYGGQVLVGGTEAFF. DNA for the CDR3: TGTGCTAGTGGTTACGGGGGACAGGTGCTAGTCGGTGGCACTGAAGCTTTCTTT. The V call is TRBV12-5, the J call TRBJ1-1; 8 nucleotides agree with TRBD1. CDR3 length: 18 residues. V lost 4 bases to trimming and J lost 4 bases; unmatched junction nucleotides: 17. CDR1 and CDR2 from the germline V gene are LGHNT and FRNRAP.

The V and J genes are TRBV18 and TRBJ2-3; D gene unclear. Germline values: CDR1 KGHSH, CDR2 LQKENI. This CDR3 comprises 12 residues. V was trimmed by 3 bases and J by 6 bases, leaving 7 bases between them. The DNA of the CDR3 is TGTGCCAGCTCACCCACTTTGGATACGCAGTATTTT. It is translated as CASSPTLDTQYF.

The chain carries TRBV18 and TRBJ2-1; unclear D gene. Trimming took off 0 bases at V and 7 bases at J, with 7 bases between the two ends. The CDR3 spans 13 residues. Germline V gene data show CDR1 as KGHSH and CDR2 as LQKENI. CDR3 sequence: CASSPPPPNEQFF. The DNA for the CDR3 is TGTGCCAGCTCACCACCTCCCCCGAATGAGCAGTTCTTC.

The chain uses TRBV28 and TRBJ1-4; D is perhaps TRBD1 (5 bases). The CDR3 length is 18 residues. Trimming removed 2 bases at V and 0 bases at J, with 16 bases between. Germline V gene data show CDR1 as MDHEN and CDR2 as SYDVKM. CDR3 region: CASSLPLGTEATNEKLFF. For the CDR3, the DNA is TGTGCCAGCAGTTTACCCCTCGGGACCGAAGCAACTAATGAAAAACTGTTTTTT. Based on the CDR3 plus reference TRBV28 and TRBJ1-4, the full variable domain is DVKVTQSSRYLVKRTGEKVFLECVQDMDHENMFWYRQDPGLGLRLIYFSYDVKMKEKGDIPEGYSVSREKKERFSLILESASTNQTSMYLCASSLPLGTEATNEKLFFGSGTQLSVL.

In the case of this clone: The sample has other DNA sequences that encode this CDR3 too. DNA for the CDR3: TGTGCCAGCTCACCAGACAGGGGATCCTACGAGCAGTACTTC. This encodes CASSPDRGSYEQYF. The chain has TRBV18 and TRBJ2-7, with 8 bases lining up with TRBD1. In germline, CDR1 is KGHSH, CDR2 LQKENI. With 2 bases clipped from V and 1 base from J, the junction kept 1 base outside the gene matches. The CDR3 has 14 amino acids.

The chain employs TRBV27 and TRBJ2-3, with TRBD1 as a possible D gene (5 bases). V lost 2 bases and J 2 bases, leaving 11 bases between the germline ends. CDR1 and CDR2 from the germline V gene are MNHEY and SMNVEV (reference sequence). This CDR3 spans 15 amino acids. The CDR3, as DNA: TGTGCCAGCAGTTTAGGGGCAGGCCCCACAGATACGCAGTATTTT. It is translated as CASSLGAGPTDTQYF.

The chain recombines TRBV5-1 with TRBJ2-7, with 9 bases matching TRBD2. V shed 7 bases, J shed 3 bases, and the junction held 8 bases outside the gene matches. The CDR3 contains 14 residues. Germline V gene lookup returns CDR1 SGHRS and CDR2 YFSETQ. The CDR3 DNA sequence: TGCGCCAGCCGCCGGACTAGCGAGATCTACGAGCAGTACTTC. As protein: CASRRTSEIYEQYF.

The sample holds one count of this clone. This chain links TRBV6-5 with TRBJ2-7; D call uncertain. This CDR3 comprises 11 residues. Per the germline V gene, CDR1 is MNHEY and CDR2 is SVGAGI. V lost 4 bases and J 6 bases, leaving 7 bases between the germline ends. The CDR3 nucleotides are TGTGCCAGCAGTTTCCCGGGCGAGCAGTACTTC. Its protein product is CASSFPGEQYF.

CDR3 loop: CATAMGAGANVLTF. CDR3 DNA sequence: TGTGCCACAGCAATGGGGGCTGGGGCCAACGTCCTGACTTTC. V usage is TRBV28 and J usage is TRBJ2-6, with D tentatively TRBD1 or TRBD2 (5 bases each). CDR1 is MDHEN and CDR2 is SYDVKM in the germline V gene. CDR3 length: 14 amino acids. Trimming removed 10 bases at V and 2 bases at J, with 12 bases between.

The chain carries TRBV4-2 and TRBJ2-2; D may match TRBD1 or TRBD2 (5 bases each). CDR1 is LGHNA, CDR2 YNFKEQ, per germline. Deletions cut 3 bases from V and 4 bases from J, with 9 bases between. The CDR3 has 14 amino acids. The CDR3 loop is CASSQGDLTGELFF. As DNA, the CDR3 is TGTGCCAGCAGCCAGGGGGACCTCACCGGGGAGCTGTTTTTT.

This chain joins TRBV6-1 and TRBJ2-7; 9 bases map to TRBD2. The CDR3 sequence is 15 residues long. Trimming at V came to 4 bases and at J to 2 bases, leaving 6 bases not matched to a gene. Germline V lookup: CDR1 MNHNS, CDR2 SASEGT. The CDR3 loop reads CASSASGGRPYEQYF. The CDR3 DNA reads as TGTGCCAGCAGTGCAAGCGGGGGGCGGCCCTACGAGCAGTACTTC.

V is TRBV7-3 and J is TRBJ2-5; 9 bases map to TRBD1. This CDR3 has 15 residues. Trimming at V came to 3 bases and at J to 5 bases, leaving 7 bases not matched to a gene. Per germline, CDR1 SGHTA and CDR2 FQGTGA. Here the CDR3 reads CASSLGQGPTETQYF. The DNA for the CDR3 is TGTGCCAGCAGCTTGGGACAGGGTCCGACGGAGACCCAGTACTTC.